This T cell receptor (beta chain) was sequenced for a study of blood T cell repertoires in COVID-19. Study-wide context: Collection of acute and convalescent COVID-19 samples took place in the United States, Italy and Spain. PBMCs, B-cell-depleted T cells, or T cells were the source of the cDNA or gDNA that made up the material.

Participant age was roughly 18 to 90 years, and participants resided in about two dozen US areas. Participants' reported clinical history set cohort assignment. Data came from immunoSEQ multiplex PCR; TCRdb stores just in-frame clones and leaves some out. The table lists under 250,000 clones, about four fifths of them singletons, with about 1.3% in the top ten. This clonotype was sampled from a middle-aged woman with acute COVID-19. Material: PBMCs or T cells enriched from blood (not recorded which).

The CDR3 DNA is TGTGCCAGTAACAGGGCAGGATCCCCAGCTAATGAAAAACTGTTTTTT. Amino acids: CASNRAGSPANEKLFF. The rearrangement joins TRBV19 to TRBJ1-4; possible D gene TRBD1, 6 bases. The germline CDR1 and CDR2 sequences are LNHDA and SQIVND (reference sequence). V was shortened by 7 bases and J by 3 bases, with 18 bases between the two germline ends. The CDR3 spans 16 residues. The whole variable domain, filled in from reference TRBV19 and TRBJ1-4, reads DGGITQSPKYLFRKEGQNVTLSCEQNLNHDAMYWYRQDPGQGLRLIYYSQIVNDFQKGDIAEGYSVSREKKESFPLTVTSAQKNPTAFYLCASNRAGSPANEKLFFGSGTQLSVL.